This T cell receptor (beta chain) comes out of a study of vaccination and CD4 T cells after COVID-19. Study background: Median draw time for post-COVID samples was 85 to 110 days post-diagnosis (range 35 to 161).

A note on this clonotype: Its antigen is as yet unknown.

Treatment specified: roughly ten-day PBMC culture with coronavirus spike peptide pools or control peptides (ViraFEST assay). Convalescent patients tested SARS-CoV-2 PCR positive from March to December 2020, before Alpha, Beta and Delta emerged. Every well contained some 2 million PBMCs, which were grown with around 9.4 IU/ml IL-2 and 7.5 to 10 ug/ml peptide pools. The V end lost 4 bases, the J end lost 5 bases, and 8 bases lay between the germline ends. The CDR3 has 13 residues. Looked up from germline, CDR1 is SNHLY and CDR2 is FYNNEI. Once obtained from cultured CD4+ T cells, the DNA was sequenced using the Oncomine TCR Beta short-read assay. Via MiXCR, TCRdb re-called the PCR reads, giving one row per CDR3 protein. The profile shows over 9,500 distinct CDR3 sequences, 45% of them singletons. General observations from the study: For convalescent patients, 304 of the 307 vaccine-specific clones analyzed were classified as spike mono-reactive.

This TCR was recovered from a human donor with COVID-19. Specimen: cultured CD4+ T cells from blood, collected after SARS-CoV-2 vaccination. V is TRBV2 and J is TRBJ2-2; D call uncertain. This CDR3 reads CASSVLTTGELFF. CDR3 bases: TGTGCCAGCAGTGTTTTGACGACCGGGGAGCTGTTTTTT.